Listed below are T cell receptor beta chains from one sample, sequenced in a study of PD-1 blockade in classical Hodgkin lymphoma. Sequenced by immunoSEQ multiplex PCR; TCRdb stores in-frame clones only, minus some. The sample includes around 9,600 clones, about 87% of them seen just once. The sequences come from peripheral blood mononuclear cells (PBMCs), collected before the fourth cycle of nivolumab. All receptors derive from a human donor with classical Hodgkin lymphoma. Both conserved end residues are part of each CDR3. Each record gives: clone size, V gene, J gene, D gene, CDR3 DNA, CDR3 protein. The D gene is left open where the match is weak. The size entry is marked missing in some rows and otherwise reads once, few, many or a size class.

abundance: few
v_gene: TRBV13
j_gene: TRBJ1-1
d_gene: -
CDR3nt: TGTGCCAGCAGCTTAGAAGGGAACACTGAAGCTTTCTTT
CDR3aa: CASSLEGNTEAFF

abundance: -
v_gene: TRBV7-9
j_gene: TRBJ1-2
d_gene: -
CDR3nt: TGTGCCAGCAGCCCCCAACTGGGCTACACCTTC
CDR3aa: CASSPQLGYTF

abundance: -
v_gene: TRBV2
j_gene: TRBJ2-5
d_gene: -
CDR3nt: TGTGCCAGCAGGCTAACCTCGGGACTTCGGGAAGAGACCCAGTACTTC
CDR3aa: CASRLTSGLREETQYF

abundance: -
v_gene: TRBV5-1
j_gene: TRBJ1-1
d_gene: -
CDR3nt: TGCGCCAGCAGCGCCCTAGACGCTAGGCTTGAAGCTTTCTTT
CDR3aa: CASSALDARLEAFF

abundance: few
v_gene: TRBV6-5
j_gene: TRBJ2-6
d_gene: -
CDR3nt: TGTGCCAGCAGTTATCGGCACCCTCTGGCCCTGACTTTC
CDR3aa: CASSYRHPLALTF

abundance: once
v_gene: TRBV6-6
j_gene: TRBJ1-4
d_gene: -
CDR3nt: TGTGCCAGCAGCCAGGGGTTCGTCGAAAAACTGTTTTTT
CDR3aa: CASSQGFVEKLFF

abundance: -
v_gene: TRBV7-2
j_gene: TRBJ1-1
d_gene: -
CDR3nt: TGTGCCAGCAGCCTCTTAGCCACTGAAGCTTTCTTT
CDR3aa: CASSLLATEAFF

abundance: -
v_gene: TRBV7-3
j_gene: TRBJ2-5
d_gene: -
CDR3nt: TGTGCCAGCAGCCTACAGGGTAATGCGGAGACCCAGTACTTC
CDR3aa: CASSLQGNAETQYF

abundance: -
v_gene: TRBV2
j_gene: TRBJ2-3
d_gene: -
CDR3nt: TGTGCCAGCAAAGAAGGGGCGAGCAGGGCAGATACGCAGTATTTT
CDR3aa: CASKEGASRADTQYF

abundance: -
v_gene: TRBV6-5
j_gene: TRBJ1-1
d_gene: TRBD1
CDR3nt: TGTGCCAGCAGTTACGGACAGGGGGCTGTCACTGAAGCTTTCTTT
CDR3aa: CASSYGQGAVTEAFF

abundance: -
v_gene: TRBV13
j_gene: TRBJ1-3
d_gene: -
CDR3nt: TGTGCCAGCAGCCTCGACGGCCCTTTCTCTGGAAACACCATATATTTT
CDR3aa: CASSLDGPFSGNTIYF

abundance: -
v_gene: TRBV29-1
j_gene: TRBJ2-1
d_gene: -
CDR3nt: TGCAGCGTTGCTTTTCTTATTTACAATGAGCAGTTCTTC
CDR3aa: CSVAFLIYNEQFF

abundance: -
v_gene: TRBV19
j_gene: TRBJ1-3
d_gene: -
CDR3nt: TGTGCCAGTAGTATAGGTCGGTGGAGCTCTGGAAACACCATATATTTT
CDR3aa: CASSIGRWSSGNTIYF

abundance: -
v_gene: TRBV5-4
j_gene: TRBJ2-1
d_gene: TRBD2
CDR3nt: TGTGCCAGCAGCCCCGGGGCTAGCGGGAACAATGAGCAGTTCTTC
CDR3aa: CASSPGASGNNEQFF

abundance: -
v_gene: TRBV7-6
j_gene: TRBJ2-1
d_gene: TRBD1
CDR3nt: TGTGCCAGCAGCGCAGGACAGGGGAGCTCCTACAATGAGCAGTTCTTC
CDR3aa: CASSAGQGSSYNEQFF

abundance: -
v_gene: TRBV4-3
j_gene: TRBJ1-3
d_gene: -
CDR3nt: TGCGCCAGCAGCCAAGTACAGGGAGGCACCATATATTTT
CDR3aa: CASSQVQGGTIYF

abundance: -
v_gene: TRBV5-4
j_gene: TRBJ2-5
d_gene: TRBD1
CDR3nt: TGTGCCAGCAGCCTCTCACCGGGACAGTCGATCCGAAGCCAGTACTTC
CDR3aa: CASSLSPGQSIRSQYF

abundance: -
v_gene: TRBV6-5
j_gene: TRBJ2-3
d_gene: TRBD1
CDR3nt: TGTGCCAGCAGCTACCTAACAGGGGGTCCCACAGATACGCAGTATTTT
CDR3aa: CASSYLTGGPTDTQYF

abundance: -
v_gene: TRBV21-1
j_gene: TRBJ2-7
d_gene: -
CDR3nt: TGTGCCAGCAGCAAAGTGGGGTGGGAACCAGGAAAGCTCTCCTACGAGCAGTACTTC
CDR3aa: CASSKVGWEPGKLSYEQYF

abundance: -
v_gene: TRBV19
j_gene: TRBJ1-1
d_gene: -
CDR3nt: TGTGCCAGTAGACCCCTCTTCTTGGGACGAACTGAAGCTTTCTTT
CDR3aa: CASRPLFLGRTEAFF

abundance: -
v_gene: TRBV7-2
j_gene: TRBJ2-7
d_gene: -
CDR3nt: TGTGCCAGCAGCTTAGGTGCCTCTACCCAGACTAGCTACGAGCAGTACTTC
CDR3aa: CASSLGASTQTSYEQYF

abundance: -
v_gene: TRBV7-9
j_gene: TRBJ1-4
d_gene: -
CDR3nt: TGTGCCAGCAGCCTGGGGCGCTGGGCTGAAAAACTGTTTTTT
CDR3aa: CASSLGRWAEKLFF

abundance: -
v_gene: TRBV5-5
j_gene: TRBJ1-1
d_gene: -
CDR3nt: TGCGCCAGCAGCACTCGGACAGAGAACACTGAAGCTTTCTTT
CDR3aa: CASSTRTENTEAFF

abundance: -
v_gene: TRBV7-8
j_gene: TRBJ2-4
d_gene: TRBD2
CDR3nt: TGTGCCAGCAGCTTAGTACTAGCGGGGGCGGACATTCAGTACTTC
CDR3aa: CASSLVLAGADIQYF

abundance: -
v_gene: TRBV10-2
j_gene: TRBJ2-6
d_gene: -
CDR3nt: TGCGCCAGCAGTGAATGGGTCGCTGGGGCCAACGTCCTGACTTTC
CDR3aa: CASSEWVAGANVLTF

abundance: once
v_gene: TRBV19
j_gene: TRBJ1-5
d_gene: TRBD1
CDR3nt: TGTGCCAGTAGTATAGCAGGGGGCGTCCGAAGCAATCAGCCCCAGCATTTT
CDR3aa: CASSIAGGVRSNQPQHF

abundance: -
v_gene: TRBV2
j_gene: TRBJ1-1
d_gene: -
CDR3nt: TGTGCCAGCACGCGACAGACGAGTATCACTGAAGCTTTCTTT
CDR3aa: CASTRQTSITEAFF

abundance: -
v_gene: TRBV7-7
j_gene: TRBJ2-3
d_gene: TRBD2
CDR3nt: TGTGCCAGCAGCCCAACACTAGCGGGGGGTACAGATACGCAGTATTTT
CDR3aa: CASSPTLAGGTDTQYF

abundance: -
v_gene: TRBV28
j_gene: TRBJ1-1
d_gene: -
CDR3nt: TGTGCCAGCAGTTCTTTGGGGGCGAACACTGAAGCTTTCTTT
CDR3aa: CASSSLGANTEAFF

abundance: -
v_gene: TRBV2
j_gene: TRBJ2-7
d_gene: TRBD2
CDR3nt: TGTGCCAGCAGTGGGGGGGGACCCTACGAGCAGTACTTC
CDR3aa: CASSGGGPYEQYF

abundance: once
v_gene: TRBV6-1
j_gene: TRBJ1-1
d_gene: TRBD1
CDR3nt: TGTGCCAGCAGCCATCAGGGGGTTGATACTGAAGCTTTCTTT
CDR3aa: CASSHQGVDTEAFF

abundance: -
v_gene: TRBV27
j_gene: TRBJ2-3
d_gene: -
CDR3nt: TGTGCCAGCAGTTTAGGTAGCACAGATACGCAGTATTTT
CDR3aa: CASSLGSTDTQYF

abundance: once
v_gene: TRBV11-2
j_gene: TRBJ1-3
d_gene: -
CDR3nt: TGTGCCAGCAGCTTAGCTACGAGGGGAAACACCATATATTTT
CDR3aa: CASSLATRGNTIYF

abundance: -
v_gene: TRBV2
j_gene: TRBJ2-7
d_gene: TRBD2
CDR3nt: TGTGCCAGTCAGGAGCGGGGGCCCTCCTACGAGCAGTACTTC
CDR3aa: CASQERGPSYEQYF

abundance: -
v_gene: TRBV19
j_gene: TRBJ1-1
d_gene: TRBD1
CDR3nt: TGTGCCAGTAGTACAAGACAGGGCGGAGGAACTGAAGCTTTCTTT
CDR3aa: CASSTRQGGGTEAFF